Listed here are 5 T cell receptor beta chains from one sample, sequenced in a study of blood T cells in healthy people across ages (dated by TCRdb to 2015 to 2017). The library was prepared using 5' RACE. Data came from an Illumina HiSeq 2500. A second roughly 7 to 11 cycle PCR used a sample-barcoded 5' primer and a J-beta primer mix. Using fastp trimming at Q25 and MiXCR clonotype assembly, TCRdb reanalyzed the public sequencing data and kept in-frame beta chains. All rows with the same CDR3 protein become a single entry with the most common DNA and genes. For this sample there are some 790,000 distinct CDR3 sequences; about 28% appear just once. Together, the top ten hold roughly 17% of the sample. Sequenced material: blood. These receptor sequences come from a woman aged 80 or over in good health.

This clonotype was picked up a small number of times. V and J are TRBV20-1 and TRBJ1-2; a weak D match, TRBD1 (6 bases). The CDR3 has 15 amino acids. Deletions cut 1 base from V and 3 bases from J, with 15 bases between. The germline gives CDR1 DFQATT, CDR2 SNEGSKA (reference sequence). CDR3 loop: CSARGIQGNDYGYTF. CDR3 coding DNA: TGCAGTGCTAGAGGGATTCAGGGGAACGACTATGGCTACACCTTC.

This chain uses TRBV7-2 with TRBJ1-2, with a weak D call TRBD1 (6 bases). The CDR3 totals 16 residues. From germline, CDR1 is SGHTA and CDR2 FQGNSA. Trimming shortened V by 1 base and J by 8 bases, and 20 bases separated the two germline ends. Here the CDR3 DNA reads TGTGCCAGCAGCTTAGGACTAGGACAGTTTTGCCGGGGCTACACCTTC. This encodes CASSLGLGQFCRGYTF.

The gene calls are TRBV27 and TRBJ1-1, with no clear D. V shed 6 bases and J shed 4 bases, with 9 bases lying between them. The CDR3 has 12 amino acids. Germline CDR1 is MNHEY and CDR2 is SMNVEV (reference sequence). The CDR3 sequence is CASSDPSTEAFF. CDR3 nucleotides: TGTGCCAGCAGCGACCCTAGCACTGAAGCTTTCTTT.

This clonotype has at least ten counts. The rearrangement joins TRBV5-1 to TRBJ2-3; TRBD1 is a possible D gene (6 bases). Trimming left V 2 bases short and J 4 bases short, with 17 bases between. The CDR3 runs to 16 residues. CDR1 SGHRS and CDR2 YFSETQ come from the germline V gene. CDR3: CASSFGPRGGSDTQYF. The CDR3 DNA is TGCGCCAGCAGCTTTGGCCCCAGGGGTGGTTCAGATACGCAGTATTTT.

This clonotype was picked up many times. This may come from a read error, since a much larger clone is one base off. The chain combines TRBV20-1 with TRBJ1-2; D ambiguous. Germline values: CDR1 DFQATT, CDR2 SNEGSKA (reference sequence). The CDR3 spans 12 residues. CDR3 sequence (DNA): TGCAGGGCGTCAGTGGGGTCCGGGGGCTACACCTTC. As protein: CRASVGSGGYTF.